One and the same sample provided the 30 T cell receptor beta chains below, sequenced in a study of blood T cell repertoires in COVID-19 (dated by TCRdb to about 2020). The library came from the immunoSEQ multiplex PCR assay. TCRdb carries this immuneACCESS record with in-frame sequences only. Its versions omit some clonotypes, under half of them owing to an unresolved V gene in the studies checked, with the rest unexplained. The sample table contains under 170,000 clones; only one count was recorded for around 90% of them. The ten largest clones capture about 4.6% of the sample. The sample taken for sequencing was peripheral blood. These receptors originate from a woman in her fifties or sixties with active or convalescent COVID-19.

This chain uses TRBV2 with TRBJ1-1; D not resolved. Between the trimmed V and J ends, which lost 6 bases and 6 bases, there was a span of 8 bases. The CDR3 runs to 11 residues. Per germline, CDR1 SNHLY and CDR2 FYNNEI. CDR3 in amino acids: CASSPVPEAFF. CDR3 DNA: TGTGCCAGCAGCCCCGTCCCTGAAGCTTTCTTT.

The V call is TRBV6-5, the J call TRBJ2-3; D perhaps matches TRBD2 (6 bases). V was cut by 8 bases and J by 3 bases, with 12 bases left in between. The CDR3 extends over 13 amino acids. Germline loops: CDR1 MNHEY, CDR2 SVGAGI. Here the CDR3 reads CASRGRGTDTQYF. CDR3 DNA sequence: TGTGCCAGCCGGGGACGGGGGACAGATACGCAGTATTTT.

The chain links TRBV18 to TRBJ2-3; possible D gene TRBD2, 6 bases. The V gene's germline CDR1 is KGHSH and CDR2 LQKENI. This CDR3 is built from 15 residues. V was shortened by 2 bases and J by 5 bases, with 14 bases between the two germline ends. The CDR3: CASSPSPAGGDTQYF. The CDR3 DNA reads TGTGCCAGCTCACCATCACCAGCGGGCGGAGATACGCAGTATTTT.

The CDR3: CASSLEQGIGYTF. CDR3 nucleotide sequence: TGCGCCAGCAGCTTAGAACAGGGGATCGGCTACACCTTC. The rearrangement uses TRBV5-1 and TRBJ1-2, with 7 bases aligning to TRBD1. CDR1 and CDR2 (germline): SGHRS, YFSETQ. The junction had 6 bases not matched to a gene; V was cut back by 2 bases and J by 8 bases. CDR3 size: 13 residues.

This chain uses TRBV7-8 with TRBJ2-5, with D perhaps TRBD2 (6 bases). Per germline, CDR1 SGHVS and CDR2 FQNEAQ. The V end was cut by 5 bases, the J end by 5 bases, with 9 bases between. The CDR3 has 12 amino acids. CDR3 sequence reads: CASSLSGETQYF. The CDR3 nucleotides are TGTGCCAGCAGCCTTAGCGGTGAGACCCAGTACTTC.

This chain links TRBV19 with TRBJ2-5, with a tentative D call TRBD1 (6 bases). The CDR3 sequence is 15 residues long. V was clipped by 2 bases and J by 1 base, with 11 bases between them. Germline loops: CDR1 LNHDA, CDR2 SQIVND (reference sequence). CDR3 sequence: CASSITGTFQETQYF. CDR3 DNA: TGTGCCAGTAGTATAACCGGGACATTCCAAGAGACCCAGTACTTC.

The gene calls are TRBV27 and TRBJ1-4; 7 positions match TRBD1. After removal of 0 bases from V and 7 bases from J, the junction contained 2 bases not matched to a gene. Germline lookup yields CDR1 MNHEY and CDR2 SMNVEV (reference sequence). The CDR3 totals 14 residues. The CDR3 DNA is TGTGCCAGCAGTTTATCGACAGGGATTGAAAAACTGTTTTTT. Its translation is CASSLSTGIEKLFF.

V usage is TRBV21-1 and J usage is TRBJ2-7; the table calls TRBD2, which could not be checked here. TRBV21-1 is annotated as a pseudogene. The CDR3 loop spans 12 amino acids. DNA for the CDR3: TGTGCCAGCACCCAGTCAGAGGCCGAGCAGTACTTC. This sequence encodes CASTQSEAEQYF.

This clone was detected only once. The rearrangement links TRBV6-1 to TRBJ1-3, with D hard to call. The CDR3 is 15 residues long. The V gene's germline CDR1 is MNHNS and CDR2 SASEGT. With 1 base removed from V and 3 bases from J, the gap between germline ends came to 10 bases. CDR3 sequence (DNA): TGTGCCAGCAGTGAAGGCGGGAAAAGTGGAAACACCATATATTTT. It codes for CASSEGGKSGNTIYF.

The chain employs TRBV5-1 and TRBJ2-5; no clear D gene. V lost 4 bases, J lost 5 bases, and 12 bases lay in between. Germline V gives CDR1 SGHRS, CDR2 YFSETQ. This CDR3 comprises 13 residues. For the CDR3, the DNA is TGCGCCAGCAGCCGCAATTCTGGCGAGACCCAGTACTTC. Translating gives CASSRNSGETQYF.

The gene calls are TRBV12-5 and TRBJ2-1; 7 bases are shared with TRBD1. The germline V gene encodes CDR1 LGHNT and CDR2 FRNRAP. Trimming removed 4 bases from V and 6 bases from J; junction bases left unmatched: 12. The CDR3 is 16 residues long. The CDR3 nucleotides read TGTGCTAGTGGTTCACCGACAGGGATCAACGTCAATGAGCAGTTCTTC. Translation gives CASGSPTGINVNEQFF.

The gene calls are TRBV18 and TRBJ2-3, with TRBD2 matching over 9 bases. Trimming cost V 4 bases and J 2 bases; bases outside gene matches: 7. The germline CDR1 and CDR2 sequences are KGHSH and LQKENI. The CDR3 has 16 amino acids. The CDR3 DNA reads as TGTGCCAGCTCACTTTCTAGCGGGGTCGTCACAGATACGCAGTATTTT. Residues: CASSLSSGVVTDTQYF.

The chain couples TRBV2 to TRBJ2-3, with TRBD2 identical over 9 bases. V lost 3 bases, J lost 3 bases, and 4 bases stayed unmatched. Germline V gene sequence: CDR1 SNHLY, CDR2 FYNNEI. CDR3 length: 15 residues. Here the CDR3 DNA reads TGTGCCAGCAGTGAGTGGGCGGGGGGGACAGATACGCAGTATTTT. This codes for CASSEWAGGTDTQYF.

The V call is TRBV19, the J call TRBJ1-5, with a weak D call TRBD1 (6 bases). V shed 3 bases and J shed 0 bases, with 12 bases lying between them. The CDR3 has 16 amino acids. The germline V gene has CDR1 LNHDA and CDR2 SQIVND (reference sequence). The CDR3: CASSMWQGTSNQPQHF. The DNA of the CDR3 is TGTGCCAGTAGTATGTGGCAGGGGACTAGCAATCAGCCCCAGCATTTT. The variable domain in full, with the rest retrieved from reference TRBV19 and TRBJ1-5, is DGGITQSPKYLFRKEGQNVTLSCEQNLNHDAMYWYRQDPGQGLRLIYYSQIVNDFQKGDIAEGYSVSREKKESFPLTVTSAQKNPTAFYLCASSMWQGTSNQPQHFGDGTRLSIL.

The rearrangement uses TRBV6-6 and TRBJ2-7; D might be TRBD1 (5 bases). Trimming left V 3 bases short and J 4 bases short, with 16 bases between. This CDR3 has 15 residues. CDR1 and CDR2 from the germline V gene are MNHNY and SVGAGI (reference sequence). CDR3 in DNA: TGTGCCAGCAGTTATGATTCAGGGTTTCAGTACGAGCAGTACTTC. It specifies CASSYDSGFQYEQYF.

This clone showed up just once. The chain has TRBV7-2 and TRBJ1-2; D is perhaps TRBD1 (6 bases). The germline V and J ends were trimmed by 4 bases and 4 bases, with 10 bases remaining between them. The CDR3 is 13 amino acids. Per germline, CDR1 SGHTA and CDR2 FQGNSA. CDR3 bases: TGTGCCAGCAGCTCGGACAGACGCTATGGCTACACCTTC. Translated: CASSSDRRYGYTF.

The V gene is TRBV27, the J gene TRBJ1-5, with 7 bases aligning to TRBD1. The germline gives CDR1 MNHEY, CDR2 SMNVEV (reference sequence). This CDR3 region has 14 residues. V dropped 3 bases and J dropped 7; count of bases not matched to a gene: 6. For the CDR3, the DNA is TGTGCCAGCAGTTTCTCAGGGGGAGAACAGCCCCAGCATTTT. Encoded protein: CASSFSGGEQPQHF.

To note about this clone: The same CDR3 is also encoded by other DNA sequences in this sample. The chain combines TRBV9 with TRBJ1-5; 7 positions agree with TRBD1. This CDR3 contains 15 residues. V was clipped by 3 bases and J by 2 bases; unmatched bases: 5. CDR1 is SGDLS, CDR2 YYNGEE, per germline. CDR3 region: CASSAGGSGNQPQHF. CDR3 DNA: TGTGCCAGCAGCGCAGGGGGGAGTGGCAATCAGCCCCAGCATTTT.

The chain combines TRBV19 with TRBJ1-6; TRBD1 aligns across 8 bases. Per the germline V gene, CDR1 is LNHDA and CDR2 is SQIVND (reference sequence). Trimming took 4 bases from V and 10 from J; bases not matched to a gene: 6. This CDR3 is 14 amino acids long. The CDR3 nucleotides read TGTGCCAGTAGTAACACAGGGGGAGAATCACCCCTCCACTTT. Amino acids: CASSNTGGESPLHF.

The rearrangement uses TRBV5-1 and TRBJ1-4; D remains unclear. The CDR3 consists of 17 residues. Germline CDR1 SGHRS, CDR2 YFSETQ. The V and J ends lost 1 base and 5 bases respectively, with 18 bases between them. The CDR3 DNA is TGCGCCAGCAGCTTGTTTCCCCCTGAGTTTCGAAATGAAAAACTGTTTTTT. As protein: CASSLFPPEFRNEKLFF.

This clone was seen once. The rearrangement links TRBV5-1 to TRBJ2-5, with TRBD2 matching over 7 bases. V trimming: 4 bases; J trimming: 1 base; junction bases outside the gene matches: 4. Germline CDR1 and CDR2: SGHRS and YFSETQ. This CDR3 has 14 amino acids. In DNA, the CDR3 is TGCGCCAGCAGCGGGGGGGTCCCCCAAGAGACCCAGTACTTC. Translating gives CASSGGVPQETQYF.

The V gene is TRBV18, the J gene TRBJ2-7; 9 nucleotides line up with TRBD1. The CDR3 has 13 amino acids. With V trimmed by 4 bases and J by 5 bases, 3 bases remained unmatched. Germline CDR1 and CDR2: KGHSH and LQKENI. CDR3 nucleotides: TGTGCCAGCTCACAGGGACAGGGAAACGAGCAGTACTTC. Protein product: CASSQGQGNEQYF.

This clone was seen just once. The same CDR3 also results from other DNA sequences found in this sample. The chain couples TRBV29-1 to TRBJ1-2, with 7 nucleotides matching TRBD1. The germline gives CDR1 SQVTM, CDR2 ANQGSEA. CDR3 length: 11 residues. V trimming: 6 bases; J trimming: 4 bases; junction bases outside the gene matches: 2. The CDR3 loop reads CSVGDSYGYTF. The CDR3 coding sequence is TGCAGCGTGGGGGACAGCTATGGCTACACCTTC.

The count of this clone is one. The rearrangement links TRBV10-3 to TRBJ1-6; TRBD1 matches 8 bases. Per germline, CDR1 ENHRY and CDR2 SYGVKD. This CDR3 region has 15 residues. The J segment lost 9 bases and the V segment lost 6 bases, leaving 10 bases of the junction unmatched. This CDR3 is CAISPDRAGISPLHF. The CDR3 region has the DNA TGTGCCATCAGCCCGGACAGGGCTGGCATTTCACCCCTCCACTTT.

The chain employs TRBV12-5 and TRBJ2-7; 12 bases map to TRBD1. This CDR3 spans 15 amino acids. With V trimmed by 6 bases and J by 5 bases, 8 bases remained unmatched. CDR1 is LGHNT and CDR2 is FRNRAP in the germline V gene. The CDR3 DNA sequence: TGTGCTAGTGGCCAACGGGACAGGGGGCGGAACGAGCAGTACTTC. The encoded protein is CASGQRDRGRNEQYF.

This CDR3 is CASSLAGEGAPLHF. Here the CDR3 DNA reads TGTGCCAGCAGCTTAGCCGGGGAGGGCGCACCCCTCCACTTT. The V and J genes are TRBV7-8 and TRBJ1-6; D is ambiguous. V was clipped by 0 bases and J by 11 bases, with 11 bases between them. Germline assignment: CDR1 SGHVS and CDR2 FQNEAQ. The CDR3 sequence is 14 residues long. Using reference TRBV7-8 and TRBJ1-6 for the parts outside the CDR3, the full variable domain is GAGVSQSPRYKVAKRGQDVALRCDPISGHVSLFWYQQALGQGPEFLTYFQNEAQLDKSGLPSDRFFAERPEGSVSTLKIQRTQQEDSAVYLCASSLAGEGAPLHFGNGTRLTVT.

The V and J genes are TRBV4-3 and TRBJ2-3; the match to TRBD2 covers 8 bases. V shed 1 base and J 6 bases; nucleotides not matched to a gene: 6. The CDR3 spans 15 residues. Per the germline V gene, CDR1 is LGHNA and CDR2 is YSLEER. CDR3 DNA sequence: TGCGCCAGCAGCCAAGGACTAGCGAATTGGGATACGCAGTATTTT. Protein sequence: CASSQGLANWDTQYF.

This rearrangement joins TRBV12-3 or TRBV12-4 to TRBJ1-6, with 7 positions matching TRBD1. V lost 8 bases, J lost 7 bases, and 5 bases stayed unmatched. The CDR3 is made up of 13 amino acids. CDR3 protein: CASGRQGNSPLHF. CDR3 bases: TGTGCCAGCGGACGACAGGGAAATTCACCCCTCCACTTT.

The J gene is TRBJ1-2, the V gene TRBV7-2; TRBD1 agrees at 9 bases. The germline CDR1 and CDR2 sequences are SGHTA and FQGNSA. The CDR3 covers 13 residues. Trimming cost V 5 bases and J 8 bases; bases outside gene matches: 6. The chain's CDR3 is CASSTQGARGYTF. CDR3 sequence (DNA): TGTGCCAGCAGCACACAGGGGGCTCGGGGCTACACCTTC.

This clone rates as medium-sized. The J gene is TRBJ1-3, the V gene TRBV15, with D uncertain. CDR1 and CDR2 from the germline V gene are LNHNV and YYDKDF (reference sequence). The CDR3 has 15 residues. V was pared by 5 bases and J by 0 bases, with 11 bases between. The CDR3 loop reads CATSLLVDSGNTIYF. CDR3 sequence (DNA): TGTGCCACCAGCCTTCTAGTTGACTCTGGAAACACCATATATTTT.